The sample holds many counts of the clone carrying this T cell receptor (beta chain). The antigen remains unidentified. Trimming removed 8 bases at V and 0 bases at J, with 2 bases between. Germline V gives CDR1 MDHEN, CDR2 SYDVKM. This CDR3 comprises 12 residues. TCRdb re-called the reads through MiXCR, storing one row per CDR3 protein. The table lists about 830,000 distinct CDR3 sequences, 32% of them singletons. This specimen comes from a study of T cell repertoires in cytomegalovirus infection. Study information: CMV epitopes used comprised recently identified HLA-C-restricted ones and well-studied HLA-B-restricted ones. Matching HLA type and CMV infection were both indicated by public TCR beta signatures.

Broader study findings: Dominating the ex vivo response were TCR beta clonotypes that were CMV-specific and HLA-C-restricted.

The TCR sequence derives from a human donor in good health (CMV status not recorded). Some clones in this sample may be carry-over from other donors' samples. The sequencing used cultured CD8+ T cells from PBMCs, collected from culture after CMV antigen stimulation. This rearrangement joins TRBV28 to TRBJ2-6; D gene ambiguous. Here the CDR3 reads CASGSGANVLTF. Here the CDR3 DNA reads TGTGCCAGCGGCTCTGGGGCCAACGTCCTGACTTTC.